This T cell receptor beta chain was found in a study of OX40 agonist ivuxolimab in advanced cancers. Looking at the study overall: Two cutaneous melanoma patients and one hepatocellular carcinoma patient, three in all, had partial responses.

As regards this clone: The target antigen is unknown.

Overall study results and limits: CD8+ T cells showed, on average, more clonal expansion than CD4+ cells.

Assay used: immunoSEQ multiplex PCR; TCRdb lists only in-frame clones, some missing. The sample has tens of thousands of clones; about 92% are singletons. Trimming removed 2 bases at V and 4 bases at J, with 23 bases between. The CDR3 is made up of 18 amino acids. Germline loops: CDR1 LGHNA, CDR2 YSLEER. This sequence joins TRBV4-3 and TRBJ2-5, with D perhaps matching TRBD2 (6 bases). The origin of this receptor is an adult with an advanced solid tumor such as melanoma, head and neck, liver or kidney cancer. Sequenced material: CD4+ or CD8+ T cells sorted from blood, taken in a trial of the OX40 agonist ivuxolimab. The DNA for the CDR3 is TGCGCCAGCAGCCAAACCGGGCCTCCTTACATCGGGGGAGAGACCCAGTACTTC. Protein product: CASSQTGPPYIGGETQYF.